This TCR beta chain was sequenced during a study of T-cell memory formation after mild COVID-19. Findings and limits, study-wide: Those CD4+ clones that contracted were mainly in CM and EM (CD8+ ones in EMRA).

TCRdb passed the 5' RACE reads through MiXCR, listing each CDR3 protein once. The sample comprises 190,000 or so distinct CDR3 sequences, roughly 23% of which are singletons, and more than 20% rests with the top ten. The V gene's germline CDR1 is SGHAT and CDR2 FQNNGV. This CDR3 is 16 amino acids long. V dropped 3 bases and J dropped 0 bases, with 14 bases sitting between them. This clonotype was observed a few times. What it binds is not known. What was sequenced was PBMCs or a T cell subset sorted from them (not recorded which). The sequence derives from an adult woman who had mild COVID-19 (a few samples of this study predate the infection). Cell type and time point are not known. The chain employs TRBV11-2 and TRBJ1-1; D is perhaps TRBD1 (5 bases). The CDR3 sequence: CASSLGGWGLNTEAFF. The CDR3 coding sequence is TGTGCCAGCAGCTTGGGGGGATGGGGTTTGAACACTGAAGCTTTCTTT.